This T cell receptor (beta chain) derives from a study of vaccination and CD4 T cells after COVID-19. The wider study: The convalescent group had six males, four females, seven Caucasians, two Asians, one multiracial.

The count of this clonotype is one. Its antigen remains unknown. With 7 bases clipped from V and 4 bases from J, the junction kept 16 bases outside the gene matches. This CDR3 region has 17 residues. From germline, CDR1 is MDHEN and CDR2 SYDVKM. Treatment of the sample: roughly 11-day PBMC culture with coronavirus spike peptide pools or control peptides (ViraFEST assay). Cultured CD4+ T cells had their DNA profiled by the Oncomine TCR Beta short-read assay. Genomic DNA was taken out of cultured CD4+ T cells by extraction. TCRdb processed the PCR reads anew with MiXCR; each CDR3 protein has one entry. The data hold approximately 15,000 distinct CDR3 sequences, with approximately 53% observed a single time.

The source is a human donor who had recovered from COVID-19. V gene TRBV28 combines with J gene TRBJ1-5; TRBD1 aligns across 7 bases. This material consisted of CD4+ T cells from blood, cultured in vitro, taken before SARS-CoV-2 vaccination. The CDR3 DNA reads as TGTGCCAGCACCCTAACAAGTTCGGACAGGACTAATCAGCCCCAGCATTTT. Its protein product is CASTLTSSDRTNQPQHF.